This entry lists 26 T cell receptor beta chains sequenced from one sample in a study of identical twins. One entry per CDR3 protein, called by TCRdb with MiXCR from the 5' RACE reads. Here the sample spans approximately 680,000 distinct CDR3 sequences, under 8.5% being singletons. In addition, the sample was reused for a study of yellow fever vaccine responses in identical twins.

Sequencing was done on a sample of PBMCs. All receptors come from a woman under 30 in good health.

This clonotype was recorded at least ten times. The J gene is TRBJ2-3, the V gene TRBV24-1; either TRBD1 or TRBD2 may supply D (6 bases each). V lost 6 bases and J 3 bases, leaving 12 bases between the germline ends. The CDR3 is 14 amino acids. Germline V CDR1 and CDR2: KGHDR, SFDVKD. In DNA, the CDR3 is TGTGCCACCAGTCCCGGAGGGGGGACAGATACGCAGTATTTT. This codes for CATSPGGGTDTQYF.

The sample holds a few counts of this clonotype. CDR3 nucleotides: TGTGCCAGCAGTGAATCCGGGACTAGATCTTTTTACGAGCAGTTCTTC. Its protein is CASSESGTRSFYEQFF. This chain connects TRBV25-1 to TRBJ2-1; 8 bases agree with TRBD2. Germline assignment: CDR1 MGHDK and CDR2 SYGVNS. CDR3 length: 16 amino acids. V shed 1 base and J 10 bases; nucleotides not matched to a gene: 12.

V gene TRBV6-2 or TRBV6-3 combines with J gene TRBJ2-4; the D gene is possibly TRBD1 (6 bases). V gave up 7 bases and J gave up 0 bases, with 16 bases separating them. Germline V gene data show CDR1 as MNHEY and CDR2 as SVGEGT. The CDR3 totals 16 residues. The CDR3 spells CASTRDTLLAKNIQYF. In DNA, the CDR3 is TGTGCCAGCACCAGGGACACTCTCCTAGCCAAAAACATTCAGTACTTC.

The chain carries TRBV15 and TRBJ2-7; D may be TRBD2 (6 bases). The CDR3 is made up of 15 amino acids. Trimming took 4 bases from V and 2 from J, leaving 15 bases between them. Germline loops: CDR1 LNHNV, CDR2 YYDKDF (reference sequence). Here the CDR3 reads CATSKDGSPPYEQYF. The CDR3 DNA sequence: TGTGCCACCAGCAAGGACGGGAGTCCCCCCTACGAGCAGTACTTC.

This clonotype was counted many times. The chain has TRBV6-5 and TRBJ2-5; D tentatively reads TRBD1 or TRBD2 (5 bases each). The CDR3 covers 11 residues. Germline V gene data show CDR1 as MNHEY and CDR2 as SVGAGI. Between the trimmed V and J ends, which lost 2 bases and 8 bases, there was a span of 6 bases. The CDR3 sequence: CASSYGGTQYF. The DNA for the CDR3 is TGTGCCAGCAGTTACGGGGGAACCCAGTACTTC.

This clonotype was seen repeatedly, ten times or more. The chain links TRBV5-1 to TRBJ2-1, with 12 bases lining up with TRBD2. The germline CDR1 and CDR2 sequences are SGHRS and YFSETQ. This CDR3 has 17 amino acids. The junction had 13 bases not matched to a gene; V was cut back by 4 bases and J by 8 bases. CDR3 in amino acids: CASSPTEGLAGLDEQFF. CDR3 coding DNA: TGCGCCAGCAGCCCGACCGAGGGACTAGCGGGTTTGGATGAGCAGTTCTTC.

This chain connects TRBV12-3 or TRBV12-4 to TRBJ1-2; D remains unclear. The CDR3 length is 13 residues. Trimming stripped 1 base from V and 4 bases from J, with 7 bases between. The CDR3 DNA sequence: TGTGCCAGCAGTTTAGGCGTGGGCTATGGCTACACCTTC. Its protein product is CASSLGVGYGYTF.

There are many counts of this clonotype. The chain combines TRBV6-1 with TRBJ1-5; D unclear. The CDR3 sequence is 17 residues long. The germline V gene encodes CDR1 MNHNS and CDR2 SASEGT. V lost 6 bases and J lost 0, with 18 bases in between. In nucleotides, the CDR3 is TGTGCCAGCAGGGAGCGCGGGGTAGATTATAGCAATCAGCCCCAGCATTTT. Its protein is CASRERGVDYSNQPQHF.

The rearrangement uses TRBV6-1 and TRBJ2-7; 14 bases fit TRBD2. In germline, CDR1 is MNHNS, CDR2 SASEGT. The CDR3 has 15 amino acids. Germline trimming cut 7 bases from V and 6 bases from J; bases unmatched to any gene: 8. In nucleotides, the CDR3 is TGTGCCAGCACAACACCGGGACTAGCGGGAGTCGAGCAGTACTTC. It codes for CASTTPGLAGVEQYF.

The chain is built from TRBV7-8 and TRBJ2-5, with D unresolved. The CDR3 totals 15 residues. Germline-derived CDR1 and CDR2 are SGHVS and FQNEAQ. Deletions cut 1 base from V and 1 base from J, with 10 bases between. The CDR3 DNA sequence: TGTGCCAGCAGCTTAGGTCAACTGGTCCAAGAGACCCAGTACTTC. Protein: CASSLGQLVQETQYF.

Many counts were recorded for this clonotype. The DNA of the CDR3 is TGCGCCAGCAGCTTGGCCGGGGGGGGAGGCACTGAAGCTTTCTTT. Translating it yields CASSLAGGGGTEAFF. The chain uses TRBV5-1 and TRBJ1-1; D might be TRBD1 (5 bases). Germline V lookup: CDR1 SGHRS, CDR2 YFSETQ. This CDR3 has 15 amino acids. Between the trimmed V and J ends, which lost 0 bases and 4 bases, there was a span of 13 bases. Full variable domain (missing parts from reference TRBV5-1 and TRBJ1-1): KAGVTQTPRYLIKTRGQQVTLSCSPISGHRSVSWYQQTPGQGLQFLFEYFSETQRNKGNFPGRFSGRQFSNSRSEMNVSTLELGDSALYLCASSLAGGGGTEAFFGQGTRLTVV.

The sample holds many counts of this clonotype. V gene TRBV20-1 combines with J gene TRBJ1-5; 12 bases line up with TRBD1. The junction had 6 bases not matched to a gene; V was cut back by 5 bases and J by 7 bases. The CDR3 extends over 14 amino acids. Germline V CDR1 and CDR2: DFQATT, SNEGSKA (reference sequence). As DNA, the CDR3 is TGCAGTGCTGTGGGACAGGGGGCTGGACAGCCCCAGCATTTT. Amino acid sequence: CSAVGQGAGQPQHF.

This clonotype was counted many times. The chain employs TRBV7-8 and TRBJ2-3; 8 nucleotides line up with TRBD2. This CDR3 region has 16 residues. Germline CDR1 is SGHVS and CDR2 is FQNEAQ. V trimming: 1 base; J trimming: 2 bases; junction bases outside the gene matches: 5. DNA of the CDR3: TGTGCCAGCAGCTTAGGGGCTAGCGGGCTCACAGATACGCAGTATTTT. It translates to CASSLGASGLTDTQYF.

This clonotype was observed a handful of times. The chain employs TRBV7-2 and TRBJ2-5, with 9 positions matching TRBD2. CDR1 and CDR2 (germline): SGHTA, FQGNSA. CDR3 size: 16 residues. V was pared by 6 bases and J by 4 bases, with 12 bases of the junction left unmatched. The CDR3 region is CASSRKSGGSRETQYF. CDR3 DNA sequence: TGTGCCAGCAGTCGAAAAAGCGGGGGGTCTAGAGAGACCCAGTACTTC. Looking up the rest from reference TRBV7-2 and TRBJ2-5 gives the full variable domain: GAGVSQSPSNKVTEKGKDVELRCDPISGHTALYWYRQSLGQGLEFLIYFQGNSAPDKSGLPSDRFSAERTGGSVSTLTIQRTQQEDSAVYLCASSRKSGGSRETQYFGPGTRLLVL.

The sample holds a few counts of this clonotype. This rearrangement joins TRBV2 to TRBJ1-5; possible D gene TRBD1, 5 bases. Germline CDR1 SNHLY, CDR2 FYNNEI. V lost 0 bases and J 5 bases, leaving 14 bases between the germline ends. The CDR3 loop spans 16 amino acids. CDR3 protein: CASSEASGRGDQPQHF. The CDR3 coding sequence is TGTGCCAGCAGTGAAGCGTCGGGAAGGGGAGATCAGCCCCAGCATTTT.

This clonotype was counted many times. V and J are TRBV29-1 and TRBJ2-2, with D perhaps TRBD2 (7 bases). The V gene's germline CDR1 is SQVTM and CDR2 ANQGSEA. The CDR3 sequence is 15 residues long. Trimming left V 6 bases short and J 8 bases short, with 22 bases between. The CDR3 DNA sequence: TGCAGCGTGGGGGGGCCAGGGACCGTCACGGGGGAGCTGTTTTTT. Translating it yields CSVGGPGTVTGELFF.

This clonotype was seen only a few times. The CDR3 is CAISERGGTYNEQFF. The CDR3 DNA reads TGTGCCATCAGTGAGAGAGGGGGCACCTACAATGAGCAGTTCTTC. This chain uses TRBV10-3 with TRBJ2-1; TRBD1 matches at 7 bases. The CDR3 spans 15 residues. V lost 2 bases to trimming and J lost 2 bases; unmatched junction nucleotides: 3. The germline V gene encodes CDR1 ENHRY and CDR2 SYGVKD.

The V call is TRBV5-1, the J call TRBJ1-6; D call uncertain. V lost 0 bases and J lost 9, with 7 bases in between. The germline CDR1 and CDR2 sequences are SGHRS and YFSETQ. The CDR3 is made up of 13 amino acids. CDR3 DNA: TGCGCCAGCAGCTTGGGGGGTCCTTCACCCCTCCACTTT. It codes for CASSLGGPSPLHF.

This chain connects TRBV19 to TRBJ2-5; possibly TRBD2 for D (5 bases). Germline CDR1 is LNHDA and CDR2 is SQIVND (reference sequence). The ends were cut back, 3 bases at V and 2 bases at J, with 13 bases in the middle. This CDR3 comprises 15 residues. DNA of the CDR3: TGTGCCAGTAGTATCCTAGCAGGAAGTCAAGAGACCCAGTACTTC. It specifies CASSILAGSQETQYF. The variable domain in full, completed from reference TRBV19 and TRBJ2-5, reads DGGITQSPKYLFRKEGQNVTLSCEQNLNHDAMYWYRQDPGQGLRLIYYSQIVNDFQKGDIAEGYSVSREKKESFPLTVTSAQKNPTAFYLCASSILAGSQETQYFGPGTRLLVL.

The V call is TRBV12-3 or TRBV12-4, the J call TRBJ1-2; D is uncertain. Deletions cut 6 bases from V and 5 bases from J, with 16 bases between. The CDR3 totals 14 residues. Here the CDR3 DNA reads TGTGCCAGCAGCTACGGACCAATGGGGTATGGCTACACCTTC. This translates into CASSYGPMGYGYTF.

The chain has TRBV5-1 and TRBJ2-7; 11 nucleotides align to TRBD2. The CDR3 runs to 19 residues. The germline gives CDR1 SGHRS, CDR2 YFSETQ. V dropped 4 bases and J dropped 1; count of bases not matched to a gene: 16. CDR3 nucleotide sequence: TGCGCCAGCAGCCCATTGAAGACTAGCGGGGAGAGTAGATCCTACGAGCAGTACTTC. It specifies CASSPLKTSGESRSYEQYF.

Concerning this clonotype: No conserved phenylalanine or tryptophan ends this CDR3, so it is likely a read error. V and J are TRBV4-1 and TRBJ2-1, with 12 nucleotides matching TRBD2. Looked up from germline, CDR1 is MGHRA and CDR2 is YSYEKL. V shed 0 bases and J 10 bases; nucleotides not matched to a gene: 10. The CDR3 runs 17 residues. CDR3 in DNA: TGCGCCAGCAGCCAAGATAGGACTAGCGGGACCTCGGGAGAGCAGTTCTCC. Translation: CASSQDRTSGTSGEQFS.

CDR3 DNA: TGTGCCACCAGCAGCGACGCGGGAGGCTACGAGCAGTACTTC. This codes for CATSSDAGGYEQYF. The chain links TRBV15 to TRBJ2-7, with 8 nucleotides matching TRBD2. Per germline, CDR1 LNHNV and CDR2 YYDKDF (reference sequence). CDR3 length equals 14 residues. The V segment lost 3 bases and the J segment 3 bases; nucleotides outside the gene matches: 4. The full variable domain, in which reference TRBV15 and TRBJ2-7 provide the parts outside the CDR3, is DAMVIQNPRYQVTQFGKPVTLSCSQTLNHNVMYWYQQKSSQAPKLLFHYYDKDFNNEADTPDNFQSRRPNTSFCFLDIRSPGLGDTAMYLCATSSDAGGYEQYFGPGTRLTVT.

This clonotype was seen just once. J is TRBJ2-1 and V is TRBV29-1; 10 positions agree with TRBD2. Trimming removed 2 bases from V and 9 bases from J; junction bases left unmatched: 7. CDR1 SQVTM and CDR2 ANQGSEA come from the germline V gene. CDR3 size: 14 residues. The CDR3 loop reads CSVESSGSYVEQFF. The DNA for the CDR3 is TGCAGCGTTGAATCTAGCGGGAGTTATGTTGAGCAGTTCTTC.

This clonotype was recorded at least ten times. The rearrangement joins TRBV29-1 to TRBJ2-2; unclear D gene. The germline CDR1 and CDR2 sequences are SQVTM and ANQGSEA. The CDR3 consists of 12 residues. Trimming took 7 bases from V and 1 from J, leaving 7 bases between them. CDR3 in amino acids: CSGTKNTGELFF. The CDR3 nucleotides read TGCAGCGGTACAAAGAACACCGGGGAGCTGTTTTTT.

This clonotype appeared many times. The gene calls are TRBV12-3 or TRBV12-4 and TRBJ2-1; possibly TRBD1 for D (5 bases). V was cut by 2 bases and J by 7 bases, with 12 bases left in between. The CDR3 length is 14 residues. For the CDR3, the DNA is TGTGCCAGCAGTTTATCGGCAGGGAAAAATGAGCAGTTCTTC. It translates to CASSLSAGKNEQFF.